These 17 T cell receptor beta chains were all obtained from the same sample, sequenced in a study of shared clonotypes between healthy human individuals. CD45RO negativity and positive selection for CCR7 defined naive CD8 cells, a population that excluded terminally differentiated effector memory CD45RA+ cells. This table comes from immunoSEQ multiplex PCR, and its TCRdb copy is limited to in-frame clones, with some not included. This sample has 1.5 million to 2.5 million clones, with approximately 94% found just once. The sample taken for sequencing was naive CD8+ T cells sorted from blood. These receptor sequences come from a man aged 18 to 29 in good health.

The gene calls are TRBV29-1 and TRBJ2-5; 8 bases align to TRBD1. CDR3 length equals 14 residues. V shed 3 bases and J 5 bases; nucleotides not matched to a gene: 8. Per germline, CDR1 SQVTM and CDR2 ANQGSEA. CDR3 in DNA: TGCAGCGTTGAGACCAGGGGGCGGGCGGAGACCCAGTACTTC. Residues: CSVETRGRAETQYF.

The chain joins TRBV7-9 to TRBJ2-7; the match to TRBD1 covers 9 bases. Germline V gene lookup returns CDR1 SEHNR and CDR2 FQNEAQ (reference sequence). Trimming took 5 bases from V and 6 from J; bases not matched to a gene: 14. The CDR3 consists of 16 residues. In nucleotides, the CDR3 is TGTGCCAGCAGCATGATGGGACAGGGTGACGGGCGCGAGCAGTACTTC. It is translated as CASSMMGQGDGREQYF.

The rearrangement joins TRBV29-1 to TRBJ1-1; 9 bases are a match to TRBD1. V lost 6 bases, J lost 3 bases, and 11 bases stayed unmatched. CDR3 length: 15 residues. Looked up from germline, CDR1 is SQVTM and CDR2 is ANQGSEA. DNA of the CDR3: TGCAGCGTCGGGCCCTGGGACAGGGTGGACACTGAAGCTTTCTTT. This gives the protein CSVGPWDRVDTEAFF.

The chain employs TRBV4-1 and TRBJ2-2, with a tentative D call TRBD2 (6 bases). The V gene's germline CDR1 is MGHRA and CDR2 YSYEKL. The CDR3 has 20 residues. V dropped 2 bases and J dropped 0 bases, with 22 bases sitting between them. The DNA of the CDR3 is TGCGCCAGCAGCCAACCCGCGGGGTCTTTAGGAGACTCGAACACCGGGGAGCTGTTTTTT. It specifies CASSQPAGSLGDSNTGELFF.

This chain uses TRBV4-1 with TRBJ2-7; D is undetermined. Trimming removed 1 base from V and 7 bases from J, with 11 bases in between. The CDR3 loop spans 13 amino acids. CDR1 MGHRA and CDR2 YSYEKL come from the germline V gene. CDR3 DNA sequence: TGCGCCAGCAGCCAAGTAAACGGTTTAGAGCAGTACTTC. This encodes CASSQVNGLEQYF.

This clone was counted once. V usage is TRBV7-9 and J usage is TRBJ2-3, with 16 bases identical to TRBD2. V was pared by 4 bases and J by 6 bases, with 7 bases of the junction left unmatched. In germline, CDR1 is SEHNR, CDR2 FQNEAQ (reference sequence). CDR3 size: 17 residues. The CDR3 loop is CASSSGTSGGAWDTQYF. The CDR3 DNA sequence: TGTGCCAGCAGCTCAGGGACTAGCGGGGGGGCCTGGGATACGCAGTATTTT.

V and J are TRBV4-1 and TRBJ1-2, with D possibly being TRBD1 (5 bases). The CDR3 sequence is 15 residues long. With 1 base removed from V and 0 bases from J, the gap between germline ends came to 9 bases. CDR1 MGHRA and CDR2 YSYEKL come from the germline V gene. This chain's CDR3 is CASSQVQGTNYGYTF. For the CDR3, the DNA is TGCGCCAGCAGCCAAGTGCAGGGAACTAACTATGGCTACACCTTC.

As concerns this clone: The same CDR3 also results from other DNA sequences found in this sample. The V gene is TRBV27, the J gene TRBJ2-7, with 10 bases identical to TRBD1. With V trimmed by 0 bases and J by 4 bases, 3 bases remained unmatched. The CDR3 has 15 amino acids. Germline CDR1 and CDR2: MNHEY and SMNVEV (reference sequence). The CDR3, as DNA: TGTGCCAGCAGTTTATCAGGGACAGGGGATTACGAGCAGTACTTC. Translation: CASSLSGTGDYEQYF.

The V and J genes are TRBV27 and TRBJ2-1; tentatively, D is TRBD1 (6 bases). Germline loops: CDR1 MNHEY, CDR2 SMNVEV (reference sequence). This CDR3 has 14 amino acids. The ends were cut back, 6 bases at V and 5 bases at J, with 14 bases in the middle. CDR3 coding DNA: TGTGCCAGCAGACTCGGGACACCTAACAATGAGCAGTTCTTC. Its translation is CASRLGTPNNEQFF.

The chain carries TRBV6-1 and TRBJ2-4, with D perhaps assigned TRBD1 or TRBD2 (6 bases each). With 2 bases removed from V and 4 bases from J, the gap between germline ends came to 21 bases. CDR3 length: 18 amino acids. CDR1 and CDR2 from the germline V gene are MNHNS and SASEGT. CDR3 sequence reads: CASSEWGDTKDRKNIQYF. DNA of the CDR3: TGTGCCAGCAGTGAATGGGGGGATACTAAGGACAGAAAAAACATTCAGTACTTC.

The count of this clone is one. This chain's CDR3 is CASSQGGQGSTDTQYF. CDR3 nucleotides: TGCGCCAGCAGCCAAGGGGGACAGGGGAGCACAGATACGCAGTATTTT. J is TRBJ2-3 and V is TRBV4-1, with TRBD1 matching over 10 bases. V lost 1 base, J lost 0 bases, and 1 base stayed unmatched. CDR3 size: 16 residues. The germline gives CDR1 MGHRA, CDR2 YSYEKL.

V gene TRBV11-2 combines with J gene TRBJ2-3, with 9 positions matching TRBD2. Germline V gene data show CDR1 as SGHAT and CDR2 as FQNNGV. Unmatched junction bases numbered 6, after V lost 3 bases and J lost 2 bases. This CDR3 region has 16 residues. The CDR3 loop is CASSLTLAGDTDTQYF. In nucleotides, the CDR3 is TGTGCCAGCAGCTTGACCTTAGCGGGGGACACAGATACGCAGTATTTT.

The chain is built from TRBV19 and TRBJ2-7, with D tentatively TRBD1 (6 bases). CDR1 is LNHDA, CDR2 SQIVND, per germline (reference sequence). V gave up 6 bases and J gave up 3 bases, with 15 bases separating them. The CDR3 is 14 amino acids. CDR3 sequence (DNA): TGTGCCAGTAGCTACAGGGTCTGGGTCTACGAGCAGTACTTC. Residues: CASSYRVWVYEQYF. The complete variable domain, with remaining parts taken from reference TRBV19 and TRBJ2-7, reads DGGITQSPKYLFRKEGQNVTLSCEQNLNHDAMYWYRQDPGQGLRLIYYSQIVNDFQKGDIAEGYSVSREKKESFPLTVTSAQKNPTAFYLCASSYRVWVYEQYFGPGTRLTVT.

The chain carries TRBV10-2 and TRBJ2-3; 8 nucleotides align to TRBD2. The ends lost 3 bases at V and 3 bases at J; junction bases unmatched: 11. There are 17 residues in the CDR3. CDR1 WSHSY and CDR2 SAAADI come from the germline V gene. CDR3 in amino acids: CASSEKRELMRTDTQYF. CDR3 DNA sequence: TGCGCCAGCAGTGAAAAGCGGGAGCTGATGAGGACAGATACGCAGTATTTT.

The chain has TRBV10-1 and TRBJ2-1; 8 bases are a match to TRBD2. Germline V lookup: CDR1 WNHNN, CDR2 SYGVQD (reference sequence). The length of the CDR3 is 15 residues. The V gene end was trimmed by 0 bases and the J gene end by 2 bases; junction bases not matched to a gene: 0. The CDR3 coding sequence is TGCGCCAGCAGTGAGTCACTAGCGGCCTACAATGAGCAGTTCTTC. Its translation is CASSESLAAYNEQFF.

This clone appeared a single time. V is TRBV6-6 and J is TRBJ2-5; no definite D call. CDR3 length equals 16 residues. Germline assignment: CDR1 MNHNY and CDR2 SVGAGI (reference sequence). Trimming left V 4 bases short and J 4 bases short, with 19 bases between. In nucleotides, the CDR3 is TGTGCCAGCAGTTTCAACCCGTCCCGGAAAGGAGAGACCCAGTACTTC. Its protein is CASSFNPSRKGETQYF.

The genes are TRBV6-5 and TRBJ2-7; 9 positions match TRBD1. The CDR3 consists of 14 residues. The germline CDR1 and CDR2 sequences are MNHEY and SVGAGI. J gave up 6 bases and V 5 bases, and 8 bases lay outside the gene matches. This CDR3 is CASSAGTGISEQYF. The DNA of the CDR3 is TGTGCCAGCAGTGCCGGGACAGGGATTAGCGAGCAGTACTTC.